A single sample gave rise to the 26 T cell receptor beta chains below, sequenced in a study of cytomegalovirus exposure and HLA in healthy donors. This PCR relied on a set of 60 Vbeta primers and 13 Jbeta primers. Only in-frame clones appear in the TCRdb table, and some are missing; sequencing was by immunoSEQ multiplex PCR. The table records about 110,000 clones, 75% to 90% of them present only once. The specimen sequenced was PBMCs. All receptors come from a man between 50 and 59 years old in good health and CMV-seronegative.

The rearrangement uses TRBV6-6 and TRBJ1-4; the D is unclear. Trimming removed 8 bases at V and 8 bases at J, with 18 bases between. The CDR3 spans 14 residues. Per germline, CDR1 MNHNY and CDR2 SVGAGI (reference sequence). CDR3 sequence: CASGSGVQSEKLFF. The DNA of the CDR3 is TGTGCCAGCGGTTCCGGGGTACAATCAGAAAAACTGTTTTTT.

This CDR3 is CASSPTSRGTDTQYF. CDR3 DNA sequence: TGTGCCAGCAGCCCGACTAGTCGGGGCACAGATACGCAGTATTTT. The chain has TRBV13 and TRBJ2-3; TRBD2 is a possible D gene (6 bases). Germline V lookup: CDR1 PRHDT, CDR2 FYEKMQ (reference sequence). This CDR3 has 15 residues. Trimming left V 5 bases short and J 1 base short, with 13 bases between.

The chain employs TRBV6-5 and TRBJ1-3, with 8 bases fitting TRBD1. V lost 5 bases to trimming and J lost 2 bases; unmatched junction nucleotides: 5. The CDR3 consists of 15 residues. CDR1 MNHEY and CDR2 SVGAGI come from the germline V gene. The CDR3 is CASSHRGGAGNTIYF. DNA of the CDR3: TGTGCCAGCAGTCACAGGGGGGGAGCTGGAAACACCATATATTTT.

The chain's CDR3 is CASSTEDRVNTGELFF. As DNA, the CDR3 is TGTGCCAGCAGTACAGAGGACAGGGTGAACACCGGGGAGCTGTTTTTT. The J gene is TRBJ2-2, the V gene TRBV2, with 8 bases fitting TRBD1. Germline V gene data show CDR1 as SNHLY and CDR2 as FYNNEI. The ends lost 5 bases at V and 1 base at J; junction bases unmatched: 6. This CDR3 is 16 amino acids long.

This chain links TRBV7-8 with TRBJ1-2; perhaps TRBD1 as D (5 bases). Germline V gene data show CDR1 as SGHVS and CDR2 as FQNEAQ. Trimming left V 5 bases short and J 1 base short, with 11 bases between. The CDR3 length is 14 residues. The CDR3 DNA is TGTGCCAGCAGCCAGACAGCGCTTAACTATGGCTACACCTTC. Amino acid sequence: CASSQTALNYGYTF.

The table lists this clone with a few counts. The chain links TRBV2 to TRBJ2-5; D remains unclear. Germline V lookup: CDR1 SNHLY, CDR2 FYNNEI. With 7 bases removed from V and 0 bases from J, the gap between germline ends came to 9 bases. The CDR3 length is 13 residues. The CDR3 sequence: CASIQDNQETQYF. CDR3 sequence (DNA): TGTGCCAGCATCCAAGACAACCAAGAGACCCAGTACTTC.

The rearrangement uses TRBV5-4 and TRBJ1-4, with D possibly TRBD1 on 6 matching bases. The CDR3 contains 15 residues. V was trimmed by 4 bases and J by 8 bases, leaving 18 bases between them. Germline CDR1 SGHNT, CDR2 YYREEE (reference sequence). The CDR3 DNA reads TGTGCCAGCAGCCCGGGGGCAGGGAGGGACGAAAAACTGTTTTTT. This encodes CASSPGAGRDEKLFF.

The chain joins TRBV7-9 to TRBJ1-3; the D gene is possibly TRBD1 (5 bases). Germline V gene data show CDR1 as SEHNR and CDR2 as FQNEAQ (reference sequence). Trimming took off 1 base at V and 1 base at J, with 11 bases between the two ends. This CDR3 is 16 amino acids long. CDR3 DNA sequence: TGTGCCAGCAGCTTAGATAACAAGGGGTCTGGAAACACCATATATTTT. Its protein product is CASSLDNKGSGNTIYF.

The chain carries TRBV29-1 and TRBJ2-1; 11 nucleotides match TRBD1. Germline CDR1 is SQVTM and CDR2 is ANQGSEA. V dropped 5 bases and J dropped 5; count of bases not matched to a gene: 5. This CDR3 has 14 residues. The CDR3 nucleotides read TGCAGCGTTTATCCGGGACAGGGGGACAATGAGCAGTTCTTC. Protein sequence: CSVYPGQGDNEQFF.

This clone was found a few times. Other DNA sequences in the same sample also yield this CDR3. This chain uses TRBV6-1 with TRBJ1-5; TRBD1 agrees at 7 bases. The CDR3 loop spans 15 amino acids. V was pared by 8 bases and J by 7 bases, with 14 bases of the junction left unmatched. Germline assignment: CDR1 MNHNS and CDR2 SASEGT. The CDR3 reads CASSRGRQGEQPQHF. The CDR3 DNA sequence: TGTGCCAGCTCCCGGGGAAGGCAGGGGGAGCAGCCCCAGCATTTT.

The chain uses TRBV27 and TRBJ1-1; the D is unclear. CDR3 size: 13 residues. Germline loops: CDR1 MNHEY, CDR2 SMNVEV (reference sequence). V was trimmed by 10 bases and J by 8 bases, leaving 20 bases between them. This CDR3 is CATSGRNQGEAFF. CDR3 sequence (DNA): TGTGCCACCTCTGGGCGCAACCAAGGAGAAGCTTTCTTT.

The chain employs TRBV4-3 and TRBJ2-4, with a tentative D call TRBD1 (6 bases). V lost 0 bases to trimming and J lost 6 bases, with 18 bases between them. This CDR3 region has 17 residues. From germline, CDR1 is LGHNA and CDR2 YSLEER. Here the CDR3 DNA reads TGCGCCAGCAGCCAAGATAAGGACTTCAGAGGGGGAAACATTCAGTACTTC. This translates into CASSQDKDFRGGNIQYF.

The CDR3 DNA is TGTGCCAGCAGTTACCCGCAGGGGGAAGCTTTCTTT. Translation gives CASSYPQGEAFF. The rearrangement joins TRBV6-6 to TRBJ1-1; TRBD1 might be the D (6 bases). This CDR3 has 12 residues. Germline V gives CDR1 MNHNY, CDR2 SVGAGI (reference sequence). V was trimmed by 2 bases and J by 8 bases, leaving 9 bases between them.

This rearrangement joins TRBV6-5 to TRBJ2-7; possible D gene TRBD1, 6 bases. Deletions cut 3 bases from V and 2 bases from J, with 11 bases between. The CDR3 sequence is 14 residues long. CDR1 MNHEY and CDR2 SVGAGI come from the germline V gene. CDR3 region: CASSYHGQTYEQYF. The CDR3 DNA is TGTGCCAGCAGTTATCACGGACAGACCTACGAGCAGTACTTC.

This clone appeared once. V usage is TRBV6-6 and J usage is TRBJ2-7; 9 bases line up with TRBD1. Trimming removed 5 bases from V and 9 bases from J; junction bases left unmatched: 8. The length of the CDR3 is 13 residues. Germline V lookup: CDR1 MNHNY, CDR2 SVGAGI (reference sequence). DNA for the CDR3: TGTGCCAGCAGTCCTTTAACAGGGGGCGGGCAGTACTTC. Residues: CASSPLTGGGQYF.

The rearrangement links TRBV6-5 to TRBJ1-4; D ambiguous. The germline CDR1 and CDR2 sequences are MNHEY and SVGAGI. Trimming cost V 7 bases and J 8 bases, with 20 bases left between them. The CDR3 runs 15 residues. In nucleotides, the CDR3 is TGTGCCAGCACCCCCTGGGGTGGCTCGGGAGAAAAACTGTTTTTT. It encodes CASTPWGGSGEKLFF.

V usage is TRBV7-9 and J usage is TRBJ1-2; 7 nucleotides line up with TRBD1. Germline V gives CDR1 SEHNR, CDR2 FQNEAQ (reference sequence). With 5 bases clipped from V and 6 bases from J, the junction kept 18 bases outside the gene matches. The CDR3 runs to 17 residues. CDR3 in amino acids: CASSPIFTGAGRHGYTF. CDR3 DNA: TGTGCCAGCAGCCCAATTTTTACAGGGGCGGGTCGCCATGGCTACACCTTC.

This chain links TRBV11-2 with TRBJ2-7; 8 bases line up with TRBD2. Unmatched junction bases numbered 6, after V lost 3 bases and J lost 2 bases. Germline CDR1 is SGHAT and CDR2 is FQNNGV. The CDR3 runs to 15 residues. CDR3 coding DNA: TGTGCCAGCAGCTTCCACCGGGAGGGGCCCTACGAGCAGTACTTC. It yields the protein CASSFHREGPYEQYF.

The chain carries TRBV5-1 and TRBJ2-7; D ambiguous. V was cut by 4 bases and J by 3 bases, with 8 bases left in between. The CDR3 consists of 12 residues. Germline V gives CDR1 SGHRS, CDR2 YFSETQ. CDR3 nucleotides: TGCGCCAGCAGCCTAGATCGCTACGAGCAGTACTTC. It codes for CASSLDRYEQYF. Supplemented by reference TRBV5-1 and TRBJ2-7, the full variable domain reads KAGVTQTPRYLIKTRGQQVTLSCSPISGHRSVSWYQQTPGQGLQFLFEYFSETQRNKGNFPGRFSGRQFSNSRSEMNVSTLELGDSALYLCASSLDRYEQYFGPGTRLTVT.

The gene calls are TRBV14 and TRBJ1-1; D unresolved. Germline CDR1 and CDR2: SGHDN and FVKESK. The V end lost 1 base, the J end lost 5 bases, and 8 bases lay between the germline ends. The CDR3 consists of 13 residues. DNA of the CDR3: TGTGCCAGCAGCCAAGTTACTAGGACTGAAGCTTTCTTT. Translating it yields CASSQVTRTEAFF.

The V call is TRBV19, the J call TRBJ2-6, with no clear D. CDR1 and CDR2 (germline): LNHDA, SQIVND (reference sequence). Trimming took 7 bases from V and 0 from J, leaving 13 bases between them. CDR3 length: 16 amino acids. CDR3 protein: CASTNRNNSGANVLTF. Here the CDR3 DNA reads TGTGCCAGTACGAACAGAAACAACTCTGGGGCCAACGTCCTGACTTTC.

The J gene is TRBJ2-3, the V gene TRBV12-5; TRBD2 might be the D (5 bases). This CDR3 is built from 13 residues. Germline CDR1 is LGHNT and CDR2 is FRNRAP. The CDR3 region has the DNA TGTGCCTCCTCCCGGGGAAGCACAGATACGCAGTATTTT. This codes for CASSRGSTDTQYF.

The chain recombines TRBV10-3 with TRBJ2-7, with D tentatively TRBD1 (7 bases). The CDR3 loop spans 12 amino acids. V dropped 8 bases and J dropped 5 bases, with 13 bases sitting between them. Per germline, CDR1 ENHRY and CDR2 SYGVKD. The CDR3: CAILGRGDEQYF. The DNA for the CDR3 is TGTGCCATCTTAGGCAGGGGGGACGAGCAGTACTTC.

This clone came up once. This rearrangement joins TRBV19 to TRBJ2-2, with a weak D call TRBD1 (7 bases). The V gene's germline CDR1 is LNHDA and CDR2 SQIVND (reference sequence). This CDR3 is built from 17 residues. V lost 4 bases and J lost 6, with 21 bases in between. The CDR3 reads CASSSLLTRQGAGELFF. The CDR3, as DNA: TGTGCCAGTAGTAGTCTTTTGACTAGACAGGGTGCCGGGGAGCTGTTTTTT.

This chain joins TRBV19 and TRBJ1-5; 8 positions match TRBD1. The CDR3 spans 15 residues. V dropped 8 bases and J dropped 3; count of bases not matched to a gene: 9. Germline assignment: CDR1 LNHDA and CDR2 SQIVND (reference sequence). Here the CDR3 reads CASARGQGVNQPQHF. The DNA of the CDR3 is TGTGCCAGTGCCCGAGGACAGGGCGTCAATCAGCCCCAGCATTTT.

The genes are TRBV4-2 and TRBJ1-5; D possibly corresponds to TRBD1 (6 bases). The CDR3 length is 14 residues. V lost 0 bases and J 6 bases, leaving 9 bases between the germline ends. CDR1 is LGHNA and CDR2 is YNFKEQ in the germline V gene. The CDR3 region has the DNA TGTGCCAGCAGCCAAGAAATGGGGGCTCAGCCCCAGCATTTT. Amino acids: CASSQEMGAQPQHF.